This TCR beta chain was identified in a study of CD8 T cells in Susac syndrome. From blood CD8+ and CD4+ T cells, TCR beta sequences were generated. The multiple sclerosis controls consisted of treatment-naive patients with relapsing-remitting disease, either stable or active. Both CD4+ and CD8+ T cells were negatively isolated, and TEMRA cells underwent FACS enrichment. V lost 3 bases and J lost 3; bases outside the gene matches: 4. Germline V gene data show CDR1 as SGHNT and CDR2 as YENEEA. This CDR3 has 14 amino acids. The authors reverse transcribed about 0.45 to 1 ug RNA with random hexamers. immunoSEQ multiplex PCR amplified TCR beta CDR3 across 54 Vbeta, 13 Jbeta. In TCRdb, the immunoSEQ multiplex PCR reads were re-called with MiXCR into one record per CDR3 protein. The sample has a few hundred thousand distinct CDR3 sequences; 92% are singletons.

Sequenced sample: CD4+ T cells from PBMCs. The receptor was isolated from a human donor with multiple sclerosis. V is TRBV11-3 and J is TRBJ2-5; 7 nucleotides match TRBD1. CDR3 loop: CASSFSGTEETQYF. Written as DNA, the CDR3 is TGTGCCAGCAGCTTCTCCGGGACAGAAGAGACCCAGTACTTC.